One sample yielded the 23 T cell receptor beta chains listed below, sequenced in a study of cytomegalovirus exposure and HLA in healthy donors. PCR involved 60 Vbeta and 13 Jbeta primers. Sequencing was performed with immunoSEQ multiplex PCR; in TCRdb, only in-frame clones are kept and a portion is missing. The sample includes about 97,000 clones, roughly 76% seen only once; the top ten take under 4.5%. Input material: PBMCs. These receptors were collected from a middle-aged man in good health and CMV-seronegative.

This chain connects TRBV5-4 to TRBJ1-1; 9 positions agree with TRBD1. The CDR3 contains 14 residues. Germline CDR1 reads SGHNT; CDR2 reads YYREEE (reference sequence). The J segment lost 4 bases and the V segment lost 7 bases, leaving 8 bases of the junction unmatched. The CDR3 DNA reads as TGTGCCAGCGTTAGCATGACAGGGGGCACTGAAGCTTTCTTT. It is translated as CASVSMTGGTEAFF.

The chain joins TRBV5-4 to TRBJ2-7; 7 positions match TRBD1. The CDR3 totals 12 residues. The V gene's germline CDR1 is SGHNT and CDR2 YYREEE (reference sequence). Unmatched junction bases numbered 0, after V lost 3 bases and J lost 3 bases. The CDR3 nucleotides are TGTGCCAGCAGCTGGGACAGCTACGAGCAGTACTTC. Amino acid sequence: CASSWDSYEQYF.

This clone was picked up a small number of times. V gene TRBV6-1 combines with J gene TRBJ2-7, with D uncertain. This CDR3 contains 14 residues. Looked up from germline, CDR1 is MNHNS and CDR2 is SASEGT. V lost 6 bases and J 4 bases, leaving 16 bases between the germline ends. CDR3 nucleotides: TGTGCCAGCAGGACGGAGTTTGGATCGTACGAGCAGTACTTC. Translating gives CASRTEFGSYEQYF.

Remarks on this clone: The junction does not match germline at one end; this may be a read error. This chain connects TRBV30 to TRBJ2-4; perhaps TRBD2 as D (6 bases). The CDR3 loop spans 15 amino acids. Germline V gene lookup returns CDR1 GTSNPN and CDR2 SVGIG (reference sequence). The chain's CDR3 is CAWSGGVTAKNMQYF. The CDR3 DNA reads as TGTGCCTGGAGCGGAGGGGTTACGGCCAAAAACATGCAGTACTTC.

The chain couples TRBV5-4 to TRBJ1-2, with 8 nucleotides matching TRBD1. Unmatched junction bases numbered 8, after V lost 4 bases and J lost 9 bases. This CDR3 spans 13 amino acids. CDR1 and CDR2 (germline): SGHNT, YYREEE (reference sequence). The CDR3 DNA follows: TGTGCCAGCAGCCCCGGGACAGGCGTCAGCTACACCTTC. Translated: CASSPGTGVSYTF.

This clone was picked up a small number of times. The chain joins TRBV5-1 to TRBJ1-6; no reliable D call. This CDR3 spans 15 amino acids. From germline, CDR1 is SGHRS and CDR2 YFSETQ. V dropped 2 bases and J dropped 9 bases, with 15 bases sitting between them. CDR3 DNA sequence: TGCGCCAGCAGCTTCATAGCGGGTTCAAGTTCACCCCTCCACTTT. The encoded protein is CASSFIAGSSSPLHF.

The rearrangement links TRBV14 to TRBJ2-2; TRBD2 is a possible D gene (6 bases). Germline assignment: CDR1 SGHDN and CDR2 FVKESK. The CDR3 has 17 residues. Deletions cut 0 bases from V and 0 bases from J, with 11 bases between. The CDR3 nucleotides are TGTGCCAGCAGCCAAGATGCATGGGGGGCGAACACCGGGGAGCTGTTTTTT. Translating gives CASSQDAWGANTGELFF.

The rearrangement uses TRBV6-5 and TRBJ2-7; TRBD1 agrees at 7 bases. The CDR3 totals 13 residues. Trimming cost V 6 bases and J 8 bases; bases outside gene matches: 10. Germline V gives CDR1 MNHEY, CDR2 SVGAGI. CDR3 DNA sequence: TGTGCCAGCAGGACAGGGTCCTCCTCAAAGCAGTACTTC. It codes for CASRTGSSSKQYF.

This chain uses TRBV5-4 with TRBJ1-2; no clear D. V was clipped by 2 bases and J by 4 bases, with 9 bases between them. This CDR3 is built from 13 residues. Germline V gives CDR1 SGHNT, CDR2 YYREEE (reference sequence). The CDR3 nucleotides are TGTGCCAGCAGCTTTTGGGAGTCCTATGGCTACACCTTC. Translation: CASSFWESYGYTF. Full variable domain (remainder filled in from reference TRBV5-4 and TRBJ1-2): ETGVTQSPTHLIKTRGQQVTLRCSSQSGHNTVSWYQQALGQGPQFIFQYYREEENGRGNFPPRFSGLQFPNYSSELNVNALELDDSALYLCASSFWESYGYTFGSGTRLTVV.

The CDR3 is CASSMAGGTYEQYF. CDR3 nucleotides: TGTGCCAGTAGTATGGCAGGGGGCACCTACGAGCAGTACTTC. The chain is built from TRBV19 and TRBJ2-7; 8 bases align to TRBD1. V shed 3 bases and J 2 bases; nucleotides not matched to a gene: 3. Germline CDR1 and CDR2: LNHDA and SQIVND (reference sequence). This CDR3 region has 14 residues. Complete variable domain (other parts from reference TRBV19 and TRBJ2-7): DGGITQSPKYLFRKEGQNVTLSCEQNLNHDAMYWYRQDPGQGLRLIYYSQIVNDFQKGDIAEGYSVSREKKESFPLTVTSAQKNPTAFYLCASSMAGGTYEQYFGPGTRLTVT.

The chain has TRBV9 and TRBJ1-1, with TRBD1 matching over 9 bases. CDR3 length equals 14 residues. J was trimmed by 4 bases and V by 4 bases; bases with no gene match: 5. The V gene's germline CDR1 is SGDLS and CDR2 YYNGEE. Here the CDR3 reads CASSRTGGVTEAFF. CDR3 nucleotides: TGTGCCAGCAGCCGTACAGGGGGCGTCACTGAAGCTTTCTTT.

The rearrangement joins TRBV21-1 to TRBJ1-5; the table's D call, TRBD1, was not checked against the DNA. TRBV21-1 is given as a pseudogene. The CDR3 spans 20 residues. The CDR3 region has the DNA TGTGCCAGCAGCCTCACAGGGGAAGAATCTCGTCCTTATAGCAATCAGCCCCAGCATTTT. It yields the protein CASSLTGEESRPYSNQPQHF.

The chain joins TRBV27 to TRBJ2-5; maybe TRBD1 (7 bases). Deletions cut 3 bases from V and 8 bases from J, with 13 bases between. CDR1 is MNHEY and CDR2 is SMNVEV in the germline V gene (reference sequence). CDR3 length: 13 residues. CDR3 sequence reads: CASSLGQGGTQYF. The CDR3 DNA is TGTGCCAGCAGTTTGGGGCAGGGGGGTACCCAGTACTTC.

The V and J genes are TRBV19 and TRBJ2-7; 9 bases agree with TRBD1. V was clipped by 3 bases and J by 7 bases; unmatched bases: 10. The CDR3 is 15 residues long. CDR1 and CDR2 from the germline V gene are LNHDA and SQIVND (reference sequence). The CDR3: CASSITGTGLSEQYF. CDR3 bases: TGTGCCAGTAGTATCACCGGGACAGGGCTTTCGGAGCAGTACTTC.

There are a few counts of this clone. J is TRBJ2-7 and V is TRBV4-2, with TRBD1 matching over 7 bases. The CDR3 sequence is 15 residues long. The germline gives CDR1 LGHNA, CDR2 YNFKEQ. With V trimmed by 1 base and J by 4 bases, 7 bases remained unmatched. CDR3 bases: TGTGCCAGCAGCCAAGCGACAGGGTCCGATTACGAGCAGTACTTC. Translated, it gives CASSQATGSDYEQYF.

The V and J genes are TRBV9 and TRBJ2-5; tentatively, D is TRBD2 (5 bases). The V gene's germline CDR1 is SGDLS and CDR2 YYNGEE. This CDR3 comprises 13 residues. The V end lost 2 bases, the J end lost 4 bases, and 9 bases lay between the germline ends. CDR3 residues: CASSVRTGETQYF. The CDR3 DNA reads as TGTGCCAGCAGCGTTAGGACTGGAGAGACCCAGTACTTC.

V is TRBV6-1 and J is TRBJ1-6, with D unclear. Trimming pared 6 bases from V and 8 bases from J, leaving 11 bases between. This CDR3 comprises 13 residues. Germline CDR1 and CDR2: MNHNS and SASEGT. CDR3 in DNA: TGTGCCAGCAGCCCCAACAGATATTCACCCCTCCACTTT. Translation: CASSPNRYSPLHF.

This clone was found once. Here the CDR3 reads CASSLVVGGTYEQYF. The CDR3 region has the DNA TGTGCCAGCAGCTTGGTTGTGGGCGGGACCTACGAGCAGTACTTC. The J gene is TRBJ2-7, the V gene TRBV5-8; D is possibly TRBD2 (6 bases). The CDR3 is made up of 15 amino acids. V was cut by 0 bases and J by 2 bases, with 12 bases left in between. The V gene's germline CDR1 is SGHTS and CDR2 YDEGEE. Full variable domain (outside the CDR3, taken from reference TRBV5-8 and TRBJ2-7): EAGVTQSPTHLIKTRGQQATLRCSPISGHTSVYWYQQALGLGLQFLLWYDEGEERNRGNFPPRFSGRQFPNYSSELNVNALELEDSALYLCASSLVVGGTYEQYFGPGTRLTVT.

This clone was recorded a few times. This chain connects TRBV4-1 to TRBJ1-2, with D possibly matching TRBD1 (6 bases). V was clipped by 2 bases and J by 8 bases, with 18 bases between them. The germline V gene has CDR1 MGHRA and CDR2 YSYEKL. CDR3 length equals 15 residues. The CDR3 DNA reads TGCGCCAGCAGCCAACCTTTCGGGGGGGCCCGCGGCTACACCTTC. It yields the protein CASSQPFGGARGYTF.

V gene TRBV5-4 combines with J gene TRBJ2-3, with D possibly matching TRBD2 (5 bases). The CDR3 has 16 amino acids. Looked up from germline, CDR1 is SGHNT and CDR2 is YYREEE (reference sequence). Between the trimmed V and J ends, which lost 5 bases and 5 bases, there was a span of 21 bases. The CDR3 DNA is TGTGCCAGCAGTCGCAAGGACTCCCCCTTGGGAGATACGCAGTATTTT. It is translated as CASSRKDSPLGDTQYF.

This clone occurred a few times. V gene TRBV19 combines with J gene TRBJ2-2, with 7 nucleotides matching TRBD1. The trim removed 5 bases at V and 0 bases at J, leaving 15 bases unmatched. Germline V gives CDR1 LNHDA, CDR2 SQIVND (reference sequence). The CDR3 loop spans 19 amino acids. The CDR3 region is CASSARTGLGPTNTGELFF. The CDR3 coding sequence is TGTGCCAGTAGTGCCCGGACAGGCCTTGGCCCAACGAACACCGGGGAGCTGTTTTTT. The variable domain in full, with the rest retrieved from reference TRBV19 and TRBJ2-2, is DGGITQSPKYLFRKEGQNVTLSCEQNLNHDAMYWYRQDPGQGLRLIYYSQIVNDFQKGDIAEGYSVSREKKESFPLTVTSAQKNPTAFYLCASSARTGLGPTNTGELFFGEGSRLTVL.

V usage is TRBV7-2 and J usage is TRBJ1-1, with TRBD1 matching over 7 bases. Germline CDR1 is SGHTA and CDR2 is FQGNSA. This CDR3 comprises 14 residues. Trimming took 7 bases from V and 0 from J; bases not matched to a gene: 5. CDR3 in DNA: TGTGCCAGCAAACCACAGGGGATGAACACTGAAGCTTTCTTT. It specifies CASKPQGMNTEAFF.

The J gene is TRBJ2-2, the V gene TRBV4-2; D gene ambiguous. The CDR3 contains 16 residues. Germline V gives CDR1 LGHNA, CDR2 YNFKEQ. Trimming left V 4 bases short and J 7 bases short, with 19 bases between. The DNA for the CDR3 is TGTGCCAGCAGCCCCGTGACACCTAACACGTTCGGGGAGCTGTTTTTT. It encodes CASSPVTPNTFGELFF.